These T cell receptor beta chains were read from a single sample in a study of blood T cell repertoires in COVID-19. Clones were sequenced by immunoSEQ multiplex PCR, and TCRdb holds only the in-frame ones, with some missing. The sample lists more than 55,000 clones; approximately 92% were seen once. The specimen sequenced was peripheral blood. The source is an elderly man with acute or convalescent COVID-19. Both conserved end residues are part of each CDR3. A D gene is named only where the DNA matches it firmly. Expanded clones are given a class, and other clones once, few, many or no size at all.

size	V	D	J	DNA	CDR3
NA	TRBV3-1/TRBV3-2	NA	TRBJ1-6	TGTGCCAGCAGCCAAGACAGGGCTGGGAATTCACCCCTCCACTTT	CASSQDRAGNSPLHF
NA	TRBV11-2	TRBD2	TRBJ2-5	TGTGCCAGCAGCGGACGGGGGACTATACAAGAGACCCAGTACTTC	CASSGRGTIQETQYF
NA	TRBV5-4	TRBD2	TRBJ2-1	TGTGCCAGCAGCGCCGGGACTAGCGGGGGAGCATACAATGAGCAGTTCTTC	CASSAGTSGGAYNEQFF
NA	TRBV30	NA	TRBJ1-5	TGTGCCTGGAGTGAGGGGCGAAATCAGCCCCAGCATTTT	CAWSEGRNQPQHF
few	TRBV5-1	TRBD1	TRBJ1-1	TGCGCCAGCAGCTTGGCATACAGGGGAGGTACAGAAGCTTTCTTT	CASSLAYRGGTEAFF
NA	TRBV3-1/TRBV3-2	NA	TRBJ2-4	TGTGCCAGCAGCCAAGATGGGCAAAAGAACATTCAGTACTTC	CASSQDGQKNIQYF
NA	TRBV18	NA	TRBJ1-6	TGTGCCAGCTCACCCATAAATCGTCCGGATAATTCACCCCTCCACTTT	CASSPINRPDNSPLHF
NA	TRBV19	TRBD2	TRBJ2-7	TGTGCCAGTAGCGGGGGGGACTCCTACGAGCAGTACTTC	CASSGGDSYEQYF
NA	TRBV18	NA	TRBJ2-3	TGTGCCAGCTCACCACCGACTAGCACAGATACGCAGTATTTT	CASSPPTSTDTQYF
NA	TRBV7-2	TRBD2	TRBJ2-5	TGTGCCAGCAGCTTAGCCCCGTTCCCTAGCGGGGGCCAGGCGACCCAGTACTTC	CASSLAPFPSGGQATQYF
NA	TRBV27	TRBD1	TRBJ2-7	TGTGCCAGCAGTTCGGACAGGCAGATATCCTACGAGCAGTACTTC	CASSSDRQISYEQYF
once	TRBV3-1/TRBV3-2	NA	TRBJ1-1	TGTGCCAGCAGAGACAAATTGAACACTGAAGCTTTCTTT	CASRDKLNTEAFF
once	TRBV5-1	TRBD1	TRBJ2-5	TGCGCCAGCAGCTCATCCGGGACAGGGGCAGTAGAGACCCAGTACTTC	CASSSSGTGAVETQYF
NA	TRBV29-1	NA	TRBJ2-2	TGCAGCTATGGACTGAACACCGGGGAGCTGTTTTTT	CSYGLNTGELFF
NA	TRBV7-9	NA	TRBJ2-5	TGTGCCAGCAGCGTAGGAGGGAAGACCCAGTACTTC	CASSVGGKTQYF
NA	TRBV2	NA	TRBJ2-3	TGTGCCAGCAGGAGGCAGAGGGGAGGTGTCACAGATACGCAGTATTTT	CASRRQRGGVTDTQYF
NA	TRBV9	TRBD2	TRBJ2-5	TGTGCCAGCAGCGTAACTGTAGCGGGGCGGGCCGAGACCCAGTACTTC	CASSVTVAGRAETQYF
NA	TRBV5-1	TRBD2	TRBJ2-1	TGCGCCAGCAGCTTGGCGGCTAGCGGTAATGAGCAGTTCTTC	CASSLAASGNEQFF
NA	TRBV5-1	NA	TRBJ2-3	TGCGCCAGCAGCTATCGGGAACCCAGTCGTCTAGATACGCAGTATTTT	CASSYREPSRLDTQYF
NA	TRBV5-5	NA	TRBJ2-5	TGTGCCAGCACCGACGGCCCAGGGTGGGGTGGAGAGACCCAGTACTTC	CASTDGPGWGGETQYF
NA	TRBV30	NA	TRBJ1-6	TGTGCCTGGAGTGTACTCCGGCAGGGAGGTAATTCACCCCTCCACTTT	CAWSVLRQGGNSPLHF
NA	TRBV3-1/TRBV3-2	TRBD2	TRBJ2-7	TGTGCCAGCAGCCAACTAGCGGGGGGGCCGGGTGAGCAGTACTTC	CASSQLAGGPGEQYF
NA	TRBV9	NA	TRBJ2-2	TGTGCCAGCAGCGGCGTACAGAGGGCCGGGGAGCTGTTTTTT	CASSGVQRAGELFF
NA	TRBV5-1	NA	TRBJ2-3	TGCGCCAGCAGCGAACTGATGGATACGCAGTATTTT	CASSELMDTQYF
NA	TRBV5-4	NA	TRBJ2-7	TGTGCCAGCAGCTTTAGGGGTAGGCACGAGCAGTACTTC	CASSFRGRHEQYF
NA	TRBV7-2	NA	TRBJ1-2	TGTGCCAGCAGCACCTCAGGGGTCCCCCTACGTTATGGCTACACCTTC	CASSTSGVPLRYGYTF
NA	TRBV3-1/TRBV3-2	NA	TRBJ1-2	TGTGCCAGCAGCCCGCATGGGGCCAGTAACTATGGCTACACCTTC	CASSPHGASNYGYTF
NA	TRBV30	TRBD2	TRBJ2-1	TGTGCCTGGATTGGGACTAGGGGTGTCAATGAGCAGTTCTTC	CAWIGTRGVNEQFF
NA	TRBV9	TRBD2	TRBJ2-5	TGTGCCAGCGGTCGAGCGGGGCAAGAGACCCAGTACTTC	CASGRAGQETQYF
NA	TRBV7-9	NA	TRBJ1-6	TGTGCCAGCAGCGCACCAGGTCTGGCCCCCGTGTCACCCCTCCACTTT	CASSAPGLAPVSPLHF
NA	TRBV27	NA	TRBJ2-1	TGTGCCAGCACCCATTCCGTCGGCGAGGATGAGCAGTTCTTC	CASTHSVGEDEQFF
NA	TRBV9	TRBD1	TRBJ1-2	TGTGCCAGCAGCGTAGGTCCAGGGGGCGACGGCTACACCTTC	CASSVGPGGDGYTF
NA	TRBV7-9	NA	TRBJ2-3	TGTGCCAGCAGCCGTTGGTCTGGGGCGGACGATACGCAGTATTTT	CASSRWSGADDTQYF
once	TRBV21-1	NA	TRBJ2-3	TGTGCCAGCAGCTCCCGTACTAGCGGGGGCCGCCTTAGCACAGATACGCAGTATTTT	CASSSRTSGGRLSTDTQYF